This T cell receptor (beta chain) was retrieved from a study of blood T cell repertoires in COVID-19. Study information: Specimens from acute and convalescent COVID-19 originated in the United States, Italy and Spain. PBMCs, B-cell-depleted T cells, or T cells were the source of the cDNA or gDNA that made up the material.

The CDR3 extends over 13 amino acids. CDR1 and CDR2 from the germline V gene are KGHDR and SFDVKD. V gave up 4 bases and J gave up 7 bases, with 10 bases separating them. In the study's own analysis: Using reference gene primer amplification, nucleated cell counts were estimated. Measured with immunoSEQ multiplex PCR; TCRdb has only the in-frame clones, and not every one. The V and J calls and clone size were taken over from that table, and D and trimming were inferred from the DNA. The table lists about 41,000 clones, about 80% of them singletons. The chain combines TRBV24-1 with TRBJ2-1; the D is unclear. The TCR sequence derives from a woman older than 75 with acute or convalescent COVID-19. Sample: peripheral blood. CDR3 residues: CATSDSDKNEQFF. The CDR3 bases are TGTGCCACCAGTGACTCCGACAAAAATGAGCAGTTCTTC.